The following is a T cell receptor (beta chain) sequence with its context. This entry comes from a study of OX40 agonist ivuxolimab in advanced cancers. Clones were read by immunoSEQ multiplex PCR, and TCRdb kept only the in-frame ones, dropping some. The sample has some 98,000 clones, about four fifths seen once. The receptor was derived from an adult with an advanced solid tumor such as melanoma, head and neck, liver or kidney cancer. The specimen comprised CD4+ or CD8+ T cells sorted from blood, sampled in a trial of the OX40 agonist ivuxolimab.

In DNA, the CDR3 is TGTGCCAGCTCACCCACAGGGGTCGATTACAATGAGCAGTTCTTC. Protein sequence: CASSPTGVDYNEQFF. This rearrangement joins TRBV18 to TRBJ2-1; TRBD1 agrees at 7 bases. Germline V gives CDR1 KGHSH, CDR2 LQKENI. CDR3 length: 15 residues. Trimming cost V 3 bases and J 4 bases; bases outside gene matches: 6.